The T cell receptor (beta chain) described here comes from a study of human T cells and chemical hapten exposure. Overall study: A roughly 2 cm by roughly 2 cm inner upper arm patch received 2% DPC for sensitization.

Findings of the study overall: All donors were alopecia patients, so their immunity may differ from that of healthy people. DPC sensitization did not alter TCRs above 1 in 1000 frequency.

The ends were cut back, 0 bases at V and 7 bases at J, with 7 bases in the middle. The CDR3 consists of 12 residues. The germline V gene encodes CDR1 SEHNR and CDR2 FQNEAQ (reference sequence). In the case of this clonotype: The antigen remains undetermined.

TCRdb ran MiXCR on the RACE reads and lists one entry per CDR3 protein. Of around 360,000 distinct CDR3 sequences detected, around 6% appear once; the ten largest clones hold less than 6.5%. The time point is: patch test 2, 6 weeks after DPC sensitization. Treatment given: therapeutic diphenylcyclopropenone sensitization with weekly scalp DPC. The TCR comes from a woman between 18 and 29 years old with alopecia areata. Some clones in this sample may be carry-over from other donors' samples. The chain links TRBV7-9 to TRBJ2-7; unclear D gene. The specimen comprised whole blood, sampled in connection with sensitization to the hapten diphenylcyclopropenone (DPC). The CDR3 is CASSLASGEQYF. The CDR3 DNA sequence: TGTGCCAGCAGCTTAGCCAGTGGGGAGCAGTACTTC.